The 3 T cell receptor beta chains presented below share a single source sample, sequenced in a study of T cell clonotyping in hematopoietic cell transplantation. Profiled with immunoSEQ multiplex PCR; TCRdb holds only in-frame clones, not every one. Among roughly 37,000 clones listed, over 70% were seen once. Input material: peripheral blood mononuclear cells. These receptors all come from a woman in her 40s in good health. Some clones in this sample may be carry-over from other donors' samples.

CDR3 sequence: CASSLLEGSNTEAFF. For the CDR3, the DNA is TGTGCCAGCAGCTTACTTGAAGGTTCGAACACTGAAGCTTTCTTT. The chain recombines TRBV11-1 with TRBJ1-1, with no clear D. V was trimmed by 2 bases and J by 1 base, leaving 11 bases between them. Germline loops: CDR1 SGHAT, CDR2 FQDESV (reference sequence). The CDR3 is made up of 15 amino acids.

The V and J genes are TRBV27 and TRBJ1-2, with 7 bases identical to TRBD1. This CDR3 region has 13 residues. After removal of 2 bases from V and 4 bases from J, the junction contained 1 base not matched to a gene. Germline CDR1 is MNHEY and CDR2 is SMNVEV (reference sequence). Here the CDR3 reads CASSLRTGYGYTF. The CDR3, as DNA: TGTGCCAGCAGTTTAAGGACAGGCTATGGCTACACCTTC.

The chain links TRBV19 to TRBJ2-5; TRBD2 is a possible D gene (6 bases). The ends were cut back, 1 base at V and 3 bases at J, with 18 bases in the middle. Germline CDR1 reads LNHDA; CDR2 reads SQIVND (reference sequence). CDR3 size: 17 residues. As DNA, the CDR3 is TGTGCCAGTAGTATAGGTCCGGGAGTAACATCGGAAGAGACCCAGTACTTC. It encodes CASSIGPGVTSEETQYF.